This TCR beta chain came from a study of T cell clonotyping in hematopoietic cell transplantation. Study outcomes and limitations: Few recipient clonotypes overlapped donors; over 97% were de novo at given depth. Without cell sorting, CD4 versus CD8 contributions remain unresolved. Recipient TCR diversity dropped after transplant; expanded clonotypes rose from day 30 to 180.

This CDR3 has 13 residues. V lost 5 bases, J lost 6 bases, and 11 bases lay in between. The V gene's germline CDR1 is MNHNS and CDR2 SASEGT. A remark on this clone: What it binds is unknown.

The time point: recipient sample about 28 days before transplant, after cytoreduction. Clones were sequenced by immunoSEQ multiplex PCR, and TCRdb holds only the in-frame ones, with some missing. The data contain tens of thousands of clones, 80% to 90% of them singletons. Sequencing was performed on peripheral blood mononuclear cells, taken before stem cell transplant. This chain links TRBV6-1 with TRBJ1-5, with D perhaps TRBD1 (5 bases). The receptor's source is a man aged 55-75 years with biphenotypic leukemia. Some clones in this sample may be carry-over from other donors' samples. CDR3 loop: CASSLAGRQPQHF. CDR3 in DNA: TGTGCCAGCAGTCTTGCAGGGCGTCAGCCCCAGCATTTT.